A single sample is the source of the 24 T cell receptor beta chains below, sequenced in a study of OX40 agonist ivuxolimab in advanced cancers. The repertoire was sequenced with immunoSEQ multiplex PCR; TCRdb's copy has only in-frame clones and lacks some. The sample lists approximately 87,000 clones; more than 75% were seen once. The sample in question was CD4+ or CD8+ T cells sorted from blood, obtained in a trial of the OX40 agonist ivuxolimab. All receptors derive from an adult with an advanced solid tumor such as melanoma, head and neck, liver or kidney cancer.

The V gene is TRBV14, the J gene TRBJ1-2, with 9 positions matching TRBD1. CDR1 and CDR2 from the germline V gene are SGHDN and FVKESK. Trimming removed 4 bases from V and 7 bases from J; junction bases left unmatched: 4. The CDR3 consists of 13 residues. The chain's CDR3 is CASSRQGGIGYTF. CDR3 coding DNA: TGTGCCAGCAGCCGACAGGGGGGTATTGGCTACACCTTC.

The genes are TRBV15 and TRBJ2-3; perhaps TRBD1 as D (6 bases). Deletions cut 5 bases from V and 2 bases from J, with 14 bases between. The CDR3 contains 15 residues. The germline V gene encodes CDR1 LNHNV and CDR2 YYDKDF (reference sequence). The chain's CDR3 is CATSAQGWDTDTQYF. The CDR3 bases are TGTGCCACCAGCGCACAGGGATGGGACACAGATACGCAGTATTTT.

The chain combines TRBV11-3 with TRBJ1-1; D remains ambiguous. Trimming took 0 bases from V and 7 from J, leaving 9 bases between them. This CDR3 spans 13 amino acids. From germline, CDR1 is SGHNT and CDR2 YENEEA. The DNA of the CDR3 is TGTGCCAGCAGCTTAGATGGGTTAGGTGAAGCTTTCTTT. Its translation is CASSLDGLGEAFF.

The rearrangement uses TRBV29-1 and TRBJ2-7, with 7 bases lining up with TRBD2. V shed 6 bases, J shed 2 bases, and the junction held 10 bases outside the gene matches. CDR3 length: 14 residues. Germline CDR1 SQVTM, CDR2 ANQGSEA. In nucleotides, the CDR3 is TGCAGCGTGGATTTGTCTAGCGGAGCCTACGAGCAGTACTTC. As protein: CSVDLSSGAYEQYF.

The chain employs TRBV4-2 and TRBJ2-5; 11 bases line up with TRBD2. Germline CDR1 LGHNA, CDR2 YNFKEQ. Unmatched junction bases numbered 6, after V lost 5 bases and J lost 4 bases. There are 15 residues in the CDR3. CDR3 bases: TGTGCCAGCAGCTTGTTCGGACTAGCGGGAGAGACCCAGTACTTC. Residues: CASSLFGLAGETQYF.

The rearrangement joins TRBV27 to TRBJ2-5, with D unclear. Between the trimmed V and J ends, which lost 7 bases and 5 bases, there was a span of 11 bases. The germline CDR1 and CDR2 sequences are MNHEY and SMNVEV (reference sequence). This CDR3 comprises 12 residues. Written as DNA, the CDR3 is TGTGCCAGCACTTCGGTGGGGGAGACCCAGTACTTC. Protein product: CASTSVGETQYF.

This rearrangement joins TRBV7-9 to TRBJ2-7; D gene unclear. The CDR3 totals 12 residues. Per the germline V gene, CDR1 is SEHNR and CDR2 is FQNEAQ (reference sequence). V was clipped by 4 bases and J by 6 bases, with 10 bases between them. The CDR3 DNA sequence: TGTGCCAGCAGCTCTAGTCTAGGCGAGCAGTACTTC. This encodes CASSSSLGEQYF.

The CDR3 loop is CASSFLERTSYEQYF. The CDR3, as DNA: TGTGCCAGCAGCTTTCTGGAGAGGACGTCCTACGAGCAGTACTTC. The rearrangement joins TRBV7-3 to TRBJ2-7; D gene unclear. Germline V gene lookup returns CDR1 SGHTA and CDR2 FQGTGA. Between the trimmed V and J ends, which lost 3 bases and 1 base, there was a span of 13 bases. This CDR3 is 15 amino acids long.

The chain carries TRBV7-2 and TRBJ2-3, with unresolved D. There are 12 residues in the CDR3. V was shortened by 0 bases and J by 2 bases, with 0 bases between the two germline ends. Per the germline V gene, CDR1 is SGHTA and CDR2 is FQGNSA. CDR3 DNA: TGTGCCAGCAGCTTAGCCACAGATACGCAGTATTTT. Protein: CASSLATDTQYF.

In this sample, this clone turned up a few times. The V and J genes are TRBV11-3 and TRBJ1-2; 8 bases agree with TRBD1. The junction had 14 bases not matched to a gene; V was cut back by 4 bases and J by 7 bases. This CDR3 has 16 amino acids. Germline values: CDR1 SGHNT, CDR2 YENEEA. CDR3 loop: CASSSLDREELRGYTF. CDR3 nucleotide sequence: TGTGCCAGCAGCTCCCTGGACAGGGAGGAGCTACGTGGCTACACCTTC.

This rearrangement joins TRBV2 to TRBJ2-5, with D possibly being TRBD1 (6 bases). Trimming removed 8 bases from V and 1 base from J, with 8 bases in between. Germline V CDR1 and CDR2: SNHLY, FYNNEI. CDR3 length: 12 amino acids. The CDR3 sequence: CASSDSQETQYF. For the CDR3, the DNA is TGTGCCAGCTCGGACAGCCAAGAGACCCAGTACTTC.

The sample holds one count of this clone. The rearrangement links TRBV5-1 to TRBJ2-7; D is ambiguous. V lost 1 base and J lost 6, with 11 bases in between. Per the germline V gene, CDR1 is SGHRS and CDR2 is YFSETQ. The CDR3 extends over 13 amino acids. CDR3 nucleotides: TGCGCCAGCAGCTTGCCAGAGCCGGTCGAGCAGTACTTC. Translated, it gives CASSLPEPVEQYF.

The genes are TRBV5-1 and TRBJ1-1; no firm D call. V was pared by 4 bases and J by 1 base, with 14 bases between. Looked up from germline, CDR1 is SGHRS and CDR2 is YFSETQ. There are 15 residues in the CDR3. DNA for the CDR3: TGCGCCAGCAGCCCAGTTATGGGTAGGAACACTGAAGCTTTCTTT. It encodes CASSPVMGRNTEAFF.

The CDR3 loop reads CASSPQESNQPQHF. The DNA for the CDR3 is TGTGCCAGCTCACCACAAGAGAGCAATCAGCCCCAGCATTTT. The chain uses TRBV18 and TRBJ1-5, with D unresolved. Germline V gene sequence: CDR1 KGHSH, CDR2 LQKENI. The V end lost 1 base, the J end lost 1 base, and 5 bases lay between the germline ends. There are 14 residues in the CDR3.

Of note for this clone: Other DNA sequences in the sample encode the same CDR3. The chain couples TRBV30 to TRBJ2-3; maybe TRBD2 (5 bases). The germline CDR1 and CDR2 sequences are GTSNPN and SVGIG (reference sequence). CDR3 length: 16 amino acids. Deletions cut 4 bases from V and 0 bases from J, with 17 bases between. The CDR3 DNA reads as TGTGCCTGGACTCTCGGAGGCGGGCTGAGCACAGATACGCAGTATTTT. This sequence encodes CAWTLGGGLSTDTQYF.

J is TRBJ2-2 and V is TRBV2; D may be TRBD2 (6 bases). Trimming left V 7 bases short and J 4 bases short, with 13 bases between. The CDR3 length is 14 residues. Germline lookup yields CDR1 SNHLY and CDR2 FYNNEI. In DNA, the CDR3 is TGTGCCAGCATACCTAGCGAGATCACCGGGGAGCTGTTTTTT. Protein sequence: CASIPSEITGELFF.

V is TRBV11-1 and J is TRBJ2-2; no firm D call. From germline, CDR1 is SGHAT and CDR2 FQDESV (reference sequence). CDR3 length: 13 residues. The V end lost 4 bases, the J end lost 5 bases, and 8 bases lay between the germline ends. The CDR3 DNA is TGTGCCAGCAGCTGGGATCGTACCGGGGAGCTGTTTTTT. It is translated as CASSWDRTGELFF.

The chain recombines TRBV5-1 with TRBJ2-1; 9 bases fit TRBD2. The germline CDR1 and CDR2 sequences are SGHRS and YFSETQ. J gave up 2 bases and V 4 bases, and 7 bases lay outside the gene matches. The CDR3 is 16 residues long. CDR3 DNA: TGCGCCAGCAGCGCGATAGCGGGAGTAACCTACAATGAGCAGTTCTTC. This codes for CASSAIAGVTYNEQFF.

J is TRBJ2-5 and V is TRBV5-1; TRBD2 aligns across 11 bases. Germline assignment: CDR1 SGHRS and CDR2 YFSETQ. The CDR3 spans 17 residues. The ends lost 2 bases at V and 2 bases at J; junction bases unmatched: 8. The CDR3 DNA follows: TGCGCCAGCAGCTTCTTGGGACTAGCGGCCCCACAAGAGACCCAGTACTTC. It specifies CASSFLGLAAPQETQYF.

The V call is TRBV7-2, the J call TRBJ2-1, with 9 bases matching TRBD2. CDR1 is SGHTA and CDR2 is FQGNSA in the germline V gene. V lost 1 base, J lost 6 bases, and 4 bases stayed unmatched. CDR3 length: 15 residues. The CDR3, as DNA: TGTGCCAGCAGCTTAGTTAGCGGGGGAGGCAATGAGCAGTTCTTC. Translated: CASSLVSGGGNEQFF. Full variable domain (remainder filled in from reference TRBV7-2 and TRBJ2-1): GAGVSQSPSNKVTEKGKDVELRCDPISGHTALYWYRQSLGQGLEFLIYFQGNSAPDKSGLPSDRFSAERTGGSVSTLTIQRTQQEDSAVYLCASSLVSGGGNEQFFGPGTRLTVL.

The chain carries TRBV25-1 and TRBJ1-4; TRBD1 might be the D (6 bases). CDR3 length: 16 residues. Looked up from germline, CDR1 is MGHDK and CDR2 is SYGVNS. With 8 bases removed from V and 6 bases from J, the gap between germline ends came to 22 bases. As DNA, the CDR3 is TGTGCCAGCTGGGGAGCGGGGGCCGCCGGATATGAAAAACTGTTTTTT. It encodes CASWGAGAAGYEKLFF.

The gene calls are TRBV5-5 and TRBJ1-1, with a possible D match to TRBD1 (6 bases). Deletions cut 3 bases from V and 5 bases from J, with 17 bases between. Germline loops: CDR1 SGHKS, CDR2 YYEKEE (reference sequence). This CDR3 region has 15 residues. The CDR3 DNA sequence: TGTGCCAGCAGCTCCCCACTGAAGGGGGGAACTGAAGCTTTCTTT. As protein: CASSSPLKGGTEAFF.

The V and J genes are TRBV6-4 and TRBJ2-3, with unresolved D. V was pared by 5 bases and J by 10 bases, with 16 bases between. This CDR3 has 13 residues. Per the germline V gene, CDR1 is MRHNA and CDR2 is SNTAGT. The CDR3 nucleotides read TGTGCCAGCAGTAAAAGAACTGGAGAGGCGCAGTATTTT. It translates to CASSKRTGEAQYF.

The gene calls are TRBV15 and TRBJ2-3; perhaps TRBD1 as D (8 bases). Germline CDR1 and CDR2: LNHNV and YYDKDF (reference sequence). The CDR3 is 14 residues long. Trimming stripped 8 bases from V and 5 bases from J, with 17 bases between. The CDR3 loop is CATGEGQVIDTQYF. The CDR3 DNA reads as TGTGCCACCGGGGAGGGACAGGTCATAGATACGCAGTATTTT. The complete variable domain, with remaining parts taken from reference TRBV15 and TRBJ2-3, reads DAMVIQNPRYQVTQFGKPVTLSCSQTLNHNVMYWYQQKSSQAPKLLFHYYDKDFNNEADTPDNFQSRRPNTSFCFLDIRSPGLGDTAMYLCATGEGQVIDTQYFGPGTRLTVL.